These 18 T cell receptor beta chains came from one sample sequenced in a study of blood T cell repertoires in COVID-19. Produced via immunoSEQ multiplex PCR; TCRdb's table is partial and in-frame only. The sample yields 250,000 to 350,000 clones, roughly 87% seen once. Sequencing input: peripheral blood. All receptors derive from a man between 18 and 35 years old with active or convalescent COVID-19.

The genes are TRBV7-9 and TRBJ1-2; D remains ambiguous. Per germline, CDR1 SEHNR and CDR2 FQNEAQ (reference sequence). Trimming shortened V by 5 bases and J by 5 bases, and 12 bases separated the two germline ends. CDR3 length: 13 amino acids. CDR3 in DNA: TGTGCCAGCAGCAGGGATCTATATTATGGCTACACCTTC. Translated, it gives CASSRDLYYGYTF.

The chain joins TRBV6-5 to TRBJ1-1; D ambiguous. The germline V and J ends were trimmed by 2 bases and 3 bases, with 7 bases remaining between them. Germline V gene sequence: CDR1 MNHEY, CDR2 SVGAGI. There are 13 residues in the CDR3. In DNA, the CDR3 is TGTGCCAGCAGTTACGAGGGTCACACTGAAGCTTTCTTT. Its translation is CASSYEGHTEAFF.

V is TRBV18 and J is TRBJ1-3; the D is unclear. CDR1 and CDR2 (germline): KGHSH, LQKENI. CDR3 size: 17 residues. The V end lost 3 bases, the J end lost 0 bases, and 15 bases lay between the germline ends. The CDR3 protein is CASSPRTGDLSGNTIYF. CDR3 nucleotides: TGTGCCAGCTCACCTCGGACGGGAGACCTCTCTGGAAACACCATATATTTT.

J is TRBJ1-5 and V is TRBV7-2; D not certain. CDR3 size: 13 residues. V lost 2 bases, J lost 5 bases, and 7 bases lay in between. CDR1 is SGHTA and CDR2 is FQGNSA in the germline V gene. This CDR3 reads CASSLNRDQPQHF. Here the CDR3 DNA reads TGTGCCAGCAGCTTAAACAGAGATCAGCCCCAGCATTTT.

The V and J genes are TRBV10-3 and TRBJ2-3; 11 bases agree with TRBD2. Trimming at V came to 3 bases and at J to 4 bases, leaving 12 bases not matched to a gene. This CDR3 has 18 residues. Germline V gene sequence: CDR1 ENHRY, CDR2 SYGVKD. The CDR3 DNA is TGTGCCATCAGTGAAAAAAAAATAGCGGGAGGGGCCGCAGATACGCAGTATTTT. It codes for CAISEKKIAGGAADTQYF.

The V call is TRBV2, the J call TRBJ1-5, with TRBD1 as a possible D gene (5 bases). The CDR3 length is 13 residues. V lost 7 bases, J lost 7 bases, and 14 bases lay in between. CDR1 is SNHLY and CDR2 is FYNNEI in the germline V gene. The CDR3 DNA is TGTGCCAGCAACGATGGGCGGGGGCAGCCCCAGCATTTT. It codes for CASNDGRGQPQHF. The complete variable domain, with remaining parts taken from reference TRBV2 and TRBJ1-5, reads EPEVTQTPSHQVTQMGQEVILRCVPISNHLYFYWYRQILGQKVEFLVSFYNNEISEKSEIFDDQFSVERPDGSNFTLKIRSTKLEDSAMYFCASNDGRGQPQHFGDGTRLSIL.

The DNA for the CDR3 is TGCGCCAGCAGCCAAGCTATGAACACTGAAGCTTTCTTT. Translating it yields CASSQAMNTEAFF. The V gene is TRBV4-1, the J gene TRBJ1-1, with no clear D. Germline V gene lookup returns CDR1 MGHRA and CDR2 YSYEKL. CDR3 length: 13 residues. The V end lost 1 base, the J end lost 0 bases, and 3 bases lay between the germline ends.

V gene TRBV25-1 combines with J gene TRBJ1-5; D remains unclear. CDR1 and CDR2 (germline): MGHDK, SYGVNS. CDR3 size: 12 residues. Trimming cost V 3 bases and J 6 bases, with 6 bases left between them. CDR3 sequence reads: CASSDGIQPQHF. In DNA form, the CDR3 reads TGTGCCAGCAGTGACGGTATTCAGCCCCAGCATTTT.

The chain combines TRBV5-1 with TRBJ2-5; perhaps TRBD2 as D (5 bases). The CDR3 length is 15 residues. V was trimmed by 4 bases and J by 2 bases, leaving 15 bases between them. The germline V gene encodes CDR1 SGHRS and CDR2 YFSETQ. CDR3 amino acids: CASSQEAAIQETQYF. CDR3 DNA sequence: TGCGCCAGCAGCCAGGAGGCAGCAATACAAGAGACCCAGTACTTC.

J is TRBJ2-1 and V is TRBV4-3, with D unclear. CDR3 length: 15 residues. CDR1 is LGHNA, CDR2 YSLEER, per germline. The V end was cut by 0 bases, the J end by 2 bases, with 8 bases between. This chain's CDR3 is CASSQDIDTYNEQFF. The CDR3 DNA is TGCGCCAGCAGCCAAGATATAGATACCTACAATGAGCAGTTCTTC.

The genes are TRBV6-6 and TRBJ1-4; the D is unclear. The germline V gene has CDR1 MNHNY and CDR2 SVGAGI (reference sequence). This CDR3 has 15 amino acids. The V end was cut by 1 base, the J end by 7 bases, with 13 bases between. CDR3: CASSYYGGSREKLFF. The CDR3 DNA is TGTGCCAGCAGTTACTATGGAGGGAGCCGTGAAAAACTGTTTTTT.

This clone appeared a single time. V and J are TRBV6-4 and TRBJ2-1, with a weak D call TRBD2 (6 bases). CDR3 size: 16 residues. Germline V lookup: CDR1 MRHNA, CDR2 SNTAGT. Trimming took off 8 bases at V and 4 bases at J, with 21 bases between the two ends. CDR3 amino acids: CASSVRNGGSYNEQFF. The CDR3 coding sequence is TGTGCCAGCTCGGTCCGGAATGGAGGGTCATACAATGAGCAGTTCTTC.

V usage is TRBV2 and J usage is TRBJ2-7; TRBD1 matches at 9 bases. The J segment lost 4 bases and the V segment lost 7 bases, leaving 8 bases of the junction unmatched. The CDR3 has 14 amino acids. The germline CDR1 and CDR2 sequences are SNHLY and FYNNEI. This chain's CDR3 is CASTAGTGRYEQYF. The CDR3 bases are TGTGCCAGCACAGCCGGGACAGGGAGGTACGAGCAGTACTTC.

This clone occurred a few times. The rearrangement uses TRBV6-5 and TRBJ2-5; 7 bases match TRBD1. Losses at the gene ends were 2 bases for V and 4 bases for J; bases not matched to a gene: 10. The CDR3 sequence is 16 residues long. Germline V lookup: CDR1 MNHEY, CDR2 SVGAGI. The CDR3 DNA sequence: TGTGCCAGCAGTTACCCCGGACAGGCCCTGGGAGAGACCCAGTACTTC. Translating it yields CASSYPGQALGETQYF.

The rearrangement uses TRBV11-2 and TRBJ2-5; possibly TRBD2 for D (5 bases). The germline CDR1 and CDR2 sequences are SGHAT and FQNNGV. CDR3 length: 17 residues. V lost 2 bases to trimming and J lost 0 bases, with 16 bases between them. The chain's CDR3 is CASSLRPAAGYQETQYF. CDR3 DNA sequence: TGTGCCAGCAGCTTACGGCCGGCCGCGGGCTACCAAGAGACCCAGTACTTC.

In the case of this clone: The junction and the germline gene differ at one end; a read error may be behind it. V gene TRBV5-8 combines with J gene TRBJ2-1, with D perhaps matching TRBD2 (5 bases). This CDR3 spans 12 amino acids. Germline V gives CDR1 SGHTS, CDR2 YDEGEE. The CDR3 reads CASSLVGNYAIF. Here the CDR3 DNA reads TGTGCCAGCAGCTTAGTCGGGAACTATGCGATCTTC.

V and J are TRBV29-1 and TRBJ1-5; D is ambiguous. The V gene's germline CDR1 is SQVTM and CDR2 ANQGSEA. This CDR3 spans 19 amino acids. Trimming left V 5 bases short and J 0 bases short, with 26 bases between. The CDR3 spells CSVPPRRCPSDISNQPQHF. The CDR3 nucleotides are TGCAGCGTTCCTCCCCGACGGTGTCCCTCTGACATTAGCAATCAGCCCCAGCATTTT.

There are many counts of this clone. The chain couples TRBV5-1 to TRBJ1-1, with a possible D match to TRBD1 (6 bases). V was clipped by 4 bases and J by 0 bases, with 13 bases between them. Germline V gene data show CDR1 as SGHRS and CDR2 as YFSETQ. The CDR3 runs to 15 residues. The CDR3, as DNA: TGCGCCAGCAGCCCCCGGACAGAAATGAACACTGAAGCTTTCTTT. As protein: CASSPRTEMNTEAFF. Based on the CDR3 plus reference TRBV5-1 and TRBJ1-1, the full variable domain is KAGVTQTPRYLIKTRGQQVTLSCSPISGHRSVSWYQQTPGQGLQFLFEYFSETQRNKGNFPGRFSGRQFSNSRSEMNVSTLELGDSALYLCASSPRTEMNTEAFFGQGTRLTVV.